These T cell receptor beta chains were read from a single sample in a study of blood T cell repertoires in COVID-19. Sequencing used immunoSEQ multiplex PCR; TCRdb keeps in-frame clones, though not all of them. The table records around 270,000 clones, 75% to 90% of them present only once. Input material: peripheral blood. Receptors were obtained from a man aged 25 to 45 with acute or convalescent COVID-19. Each CDR3 is given with its conserved first and last residue. The order of the fields is J gene, V gene, clone size, CDR3 protein. Where a row states a size, it is once, few, many or the class of an expanded clone; other rows omit it.

TRBJ1-2 | TRBV6-5 | - | CASSLRGMDGYTF
TRBJ2-7 | TRBV7-2 | - | CASSFIPGWYEQYF
TRBJ1-5 | TRBV28 | - | CASSPFRGTSNQPQHF
TRBJ1-1 | TRBV2 | - | CASTRPGDTEAFF
TRBJ2-7 | TRBV19 | - | CASSIRGQGATRILYEQYF
TRBJ2-3 | TRBV7-2 | - | CASSLAPGHRTDTQYF
TRBJ1-4 | TRBV2 | once | CASSPTGDGEKLFF
TRBJ1-1 | TRBV5-4 | few | CASSLGVMNTEAFF
TRBJ2-1 | TRBV19 | - | CASSTRTVVLEQFF
TRBJ1-4 | TRBV6-5 | - | CASRTDRVGEKLFF
TRBJ2-1 | TRBV5-6 | - | CASSLQGRVNEQFF
TRBJ2-5 | TRBV18 | - | CASSPRSGEETQYF
TRBJ1-2 | TRBV7-2 | - | CASSLVRQGANYGYTF
TRBJ2-1 | TRBV30 | - | CAWSPTSGRGWRQFF
TRBJ2-3 | TRBV11-3 | - | CASSLGTGTVTDTQYF
TRBJ1-6 | TRBV27 | - | CASSFRDRSLNSPLHF
TRBJ2-7 | TRBV3-1/TRBV3-2 | once | CASSQAFGTPTYQYF
TRBJ1-2 | TRBV27 | - | CASSFQQGASGYTF
TRBJ2-7 | TRBV6-6 | - | CASSYKARSYEQYF
TRBJ2-7 | TRBV6-5 | - | CASGTFPSGAYEQYF